The 19 T cell receptor beta chains in this list originate from one sample, sequenced in a study of T cell responses to AZD1222 COVID-19 vaccine. The method was immunoSEQ multiplex PCR; TCRdb's version includes in-frame clones alone and lacks a portion of them. Of approximately 92,000 clones in the sample, around 90% were seen once. The sequencing here drew on peripheral blood, taken on day 0 of AZD1222 vaccination. The receptors here all came from an adult in good health.

CDR3 sequence reads: CASSRDLRGNTEAFF. The CDR3 DNA reads TGTGCCAGCAGCCGGGACCTCAGGGGAAACACTGAAGCTTTCTTT. V usage is TRBV5-4 and J usage is TRBJ1-1; a possible D gene is TRBD1 (6 bases). The CDR3 runs 15 residues. CDR1 is SGHNT and CDR2 is YYREEE in the germline V gene (reference sequence). V shed 4 bases and J shed 2 bases, with 15 bases lying between them.

The chain uses TRBV2 and TRBJ2-5; D may be TRBD2 (6 bases). Germline V gives CDR1 SNHLY, CDR2 FYNNEI. This CDR3 is 15 amino acids long. The ends were cut back, 6 bases at V and 3 bases at J, with 17 bases in the middle. The CDR3 DNA is TGTGCCAGCAGATCCTCCGGGACTGGGAAAGAGACCCAGTACTTC. Translation gives CASRSSGTGKETQYF.

The V and J genes are TRBV6-4 and TRBJ2-1; a weak D match, TRBD1 (5 bases). The V gene lost 2 bases and the J gene lost 0 bases, with 14 bases spanning the gap. Germline V gene sequence: CDR1 MRHNA, CDR2 SNTAGT. The CDR3 loop spans 17 amino acids. CDR3 region: CASSDGSRGPSYNEQFF. For the CDR3, the DNA is TGTGCCAGCAGTGACGGTTCTAGGGGCCCCTCCTACAATGAGCAGTTCTTC.

The rearrangement links TRBV9 to TRBJ1-2; 7 nucleotides align to TRBD1. Germline V gives CDR1 SGDLS, CDR2 YYNGEE. V trimming: 2 bases; J trimming: 4 bases; junction bases outside the gene matches: 14. This CDR3 is 17 amino acids long. CDR3 residues: CASSVPRQGRKGYGYTF. The CDR3 DNA reads as TGTGCCAGCAGCGTCCCCCGACAGGGAAGAAAGGGCTATGGCTACACCTTC.

This chain links TRBV18 with TRBJ2-7; D gene ambiguous. Per germline, CDR1 KGHSH and CDR2 LQKENI. The CDR3 covers 12 residues. Trimming pared 2 bases from V and 2 bases from J, leaving 4 bases between. As DNA, the CDR3 is TGTGCCAGCTCACCAGGGACCTACGAGCAGTACTTC. Translation gives CASSPGTYEQYF.

The chain couples TRBV30 to TRBJ2-3; D tentatively reads TRBD1 or TRBD2 (5 bases each). Germline V gives CDR1 GTSNPN, CDR2 SVGIG (reference sequence). Trimming left V 1 base short and J 8 bases short, with 10 bases between. The CDR3 sequence is 12 residues long. CDR3 coding DNA: TGTGCCTGGAGTGGGGGGAATCCTACGCAGTATTTT. Encoded protein: CAWSGGNPTQYF.

The CDR3: CSAQTGINQPQHF. The CDR3 coding sequence is TGCAGCGCCCAGACAGGGATTAATCAGCCCCAGCATTTT. This sequence joins TRBV29-1 and TRBJ1-5; 7 bases line up with TRBD1. With V trimmed by 7 bases and J by 4 bases, 7 bases remained unmatched. The germline gives CDR1 SQVTM, CDR2 ANQGSEA. The CDR3 covers 13 residues. Filled out from reference TRBV29-1 and TRBJ1-5, the complete variable domain reads SAVISQKPSRDICQRGTSLTIQCQVDSQVTMMFWYRQQPGQSLTLIATANQGSEATYESGFVIDKFPISRPNLTFSTLTVSNMSPEDSSIYLCSAQTGINQPQHFGDGTRLSIL.

The rearrangement joins TRBV5-1 to TRBJ2-7, with D perhaps TRBD2 (6 bases). The CDR3 is 15 amino acids. V lost 5 bases and J 6 bases, leaving 21 bases between the germline ends. Per germline, CDR1 SGHRS and CDR2 YFSETQ. CDR3: CASSPGGAGRPEQYF. The CDR3, as DNA: TGCGCCAGCAGTCCTGGTGGTGCGGGAAGGCCCGAGCAGTACTTC.

The V gene is TRBV4-1, the J gene TRBJ1-2; 8 bases match TRBD1. The CDR3 has 17 amino acids. From germline, CDR1 is MGHRA and CDR2 YSYEKL. Germline trimming cut 0 bases from V and 1 base from J; bases unmatched to any gene: 7. The chain's CDR3 is CASSQDLRGQGNYGYTF. The CDR3 DNA is TGCGCCAGCAGCCAAGACCTCCGTGGACAGGGTAACTATGGCTACACCTTC.

The genes are TRBV4-1 and TRBJ1-2; D remains unclear. The V end lost 0 bases, the J end lost 4 bases, and 12 bases lay between the germline ends. In germline, CDR1 is MGHRA, CDR2 YSYEKL. The CDR3 is 15 amino acids. CDR3 region: CASSQDGQRPYGYTF. In DNA, the CDR3 is TGCGCCAGCAGCCAAGATGGCCAGCGACCCTATGGCTACACCTTC.

This clone was detected once. The chain joins TRBV27 to TRBJ1-5; D uncertain. Trimming pared 3 bases from V and 5 bases from J, leaving 14 bases between. Germline V gene lookup returns CDR1 MNHEY and CDR2 SMNVEV (reference sequence). This CDR3 is built from 15 residues. In nucleotides, the CDR3 is TGTGCCAGCAGTTTGGCAGGAACCTTGGATCAGCCCCAGCATTTT. This encodes CASSLAGTLDQPQHF.

This chain connects TRBV27 to TRBJ1-1; the match to TRBD1 covers 8 bases. Trimming at V came to 6 bases and at J to 10 bases, leaving 7 bases not matched to a gene. The CDR3 has 12 residues. Germline V gives CDR1 MNHEY, CDR2 SMNVEV (reference sequence). The CDR3 DNA reads as TGTGCCAGCAGACCCTTGCAGGGGGCAGCTTTCTTT. It yields the protein CASRPLQGAAFF.

This clone showed up just a few times. This chain connects TRBV15 to TRBJ2-1; D is undetermined. Germline V gene data show CDR1 as LNHNV and CDR2 as YYDKDF (reference sequence). The CDR3 sequence is 15 residues long. The germline V and J ends were trimmed by 1 base and 1 base, with 8 bases remaining between them. CDR3 in DNA: TGTGCCACCAGCAGAGCGGCAGGATCCTACAATGAGCAGTTCTTC. It encodes CATSRAAGSYNEQFF.

CDR3 DNA sequence: TGTGCCAGCAACCGGGACAGCACCTACGAGCAGTACTTC. This sequence encodes CASNRDSTYEQYF. V usage is TRBV2 and J usage is TRBJ2-7; 7 nucleotides align to TRBD1. CDR1 and CDR2 from the germline V gene are SNHLY and FYNNEI. V was pared by 7 bases and J by 2 bases, with 5 bases of the junction left unmatched. This CDR3 has 13 amino acids. Full variable domain (remainder filled in from reference TRBV2 and TRBJ2-7): EPEVTQTPSHQVTQMGQEVILRCVPISNHLYFYWYRQILGQKVEFLVSFYNNEISEKSEIFDDQFSVERPDGSNFTLKIRSTKLEDSAMYFCASNRDSTYEQYFGPGTRLTVT.

The genes are TRBV19 and TRBJ1-5; 10 bases are a match to TRBD1. The CDR3 runs to 16 residues. Losses at the gene ends were 5 bases for V and 0 bases for J; bases not matched to a gene: 4. CDR1 LNHDA and CDR2 SQIVND come from the germline V gene (reference sequence). CDR3 bases: TGTGCCAGTAGTGCCGGGACAGGGGTTAGCAATCAGCCCCAGCATTTT. It translates to CASSAGTGVSNQPQHF.

Of note for this clone: Other DNA sequences in the sample encode the same CDR3. V and J are TRBV4-1 and TRBJ2-2; D may be TRBD2 (5 bases). CDR1 and CDR2 (germline): MGHRA, YSYEKL. V dropped 1 base and J dropped 5 bases, with 8 bases sitting between them. The CDR3 contains 14 residues. CDR3 DNA sequence: TGCGCCAGCAGCCAAGGTCCGGGGACCGGGGAGCTGTTTTTT. It encodes CASSQGPGTGELFF.

V is TRBV5-1 and J is TRBJ1-1; 8 bases are shared with TRBD1. Germline lookup yields CDR1 SGHRS and CDR2 YFSETQ. The CDR3 has 14 amino acids. Germline trimming cut 3 bases from V and 3 bases from J; bases unmatched to any gene: 4. DNA for the CDR3: TGCGCCAGCAGCTCGACAGGGGCGGACACTGAAGCTTTCTTT. Its protein is CASSSTGADTEAFF.

The chain recombines TRBV28 with TRBJ2-7; D is ambiguous. CDR3 length equals 13 residues. Germline CDR1 reads MDHEN; CDR2 reads SYDVKM. V was clipped by 2 bases and J by 6 bases, with 11 bases between them. CDR3 DNA sequence: TGTGCCAGCAGTTTAGTCACCGGTGGCGAGCAGTACTTC. It codes for CASSLVTGGEQYF.

The chain has TRBV27 and TRBJ2-2; 7 bases are a match to TRBD1. The CDR3 spans 15 residues. Germline V CDR1 and CDR2: MNHEY, SMNVEV (reference sequence). V was clipped by 6 bases and J by 5 bases; unmatched bases: 9. CDR3 residues: CASRPDRDFTGELFF. The CDR3 region has the DNA TGTGCCAGCAGACCTGACAGGGATTTTACCGGGGAGCTGTTTTTT.